These 10 T cell receptor beta chains were sequenced from one sample in a study of blood T cells in healthy people across ages. Together with a sample-barcoded 5' primer, a J-beta primer mix was included in a second PCR lasting about 7 to 12 cycles. TCRdb redid the calling of the 5' RACE reads with MiXCR, one entry per CDR3 protein. The sample records about 1,800,000 distinct CDR3 sequences, 28% being singletons. The sample consisted of blood. These receptors were collected from a woman aged 25 to 39 in good health.

V gene TRBV28 combines with J gene TRBJ2-3; 11 nucleotides match TRBD2. J gave up 6 bases and V 5 bases, and 4 bases lay outside the gene matches. Germline V gives CDR1 MDHEN, CDR2 SYDVKM. CDR3 length: 14 residues. CDR3 sequence (DNA): TGTGCCAGCAGTCCACTAGCGGGGGAGGATACGCAGTATTTT. Its translation is CASSPLAGEDTQYF.

This clonotype appeared a few times. This sequence joins TRBV12-3 or TRBV12-4 and TRBJ2-1, with 13 bases matching TRBD2. The CDR3 covers 21 residues. V lost 6 bases and J lost 6; bases outside the gene matches: 23. CDR3 residues: CASSTAATDGGLAGVSNEQFF. CDR3 DNA: TGTGCCAGCAGCACCGCGGCGACAGACGGTGGACTAGCGGGAGTGAGCAATGAGCAGTTCTTC.

Of note for this clonotype: The junction and the germline gene differ at one end; a read error may be behind it. This chain links TRBV20-1 with TRBJ2-5; 8 bases fit TRBD2. This CDR3 is 16 amino acids long. Germline CDR1 is DFQATT and CDR2 is SNEGSKA (reference sequence). The CDR3 spells CSTRDHSGTNQETQYF. The CDR3 DNA sequence: TGCAGTACTAGAGATCATAGCGGGACGAACCAAGAGACCCAGTACTTC.

This clonotype appeared a few times. V and J are TRBV6-5 and TRBJ1-6, with 8 bases matching TRBD1. The trim removed 7 bases at V and 3 bases at J, leaving 8 bases unmatched. This CDR3 is built from 16 residues. Germline-derived CDR1 and CDR2 are MNHEY and SVGAGI. CDR3 nucleotide sequence: TGTGCCAGCACCGCGGACAGGGCTTACTATAATTCACCCCTCCACTTT. Translation: CASTADRAYYNSPLHF.

The table lists this clonotype with a few counts. The genes are TRBV20-1 and TRBJ2-1; D tentatively fits TRBD1 or TRBD2 (5 bases each). This CDR3 region has 14 residues. V shed 5 bases and J shed 4 bases, with 15 bases lying between them. Germline V gene lookup returns CDR1 DFQATT and CDR2 SNEGSKA (reference sequence). The CDR3 region has the DNA TGCAGTGCTTTAGGGGAGAATAGGTACAATGAGCAGTTCTTC. This codes for CSALGENRYNEQFF.

This clonotype was picked up a small number of times. The V call is TRBV28, the J call TRBJ2-4; D unclear. The DNA end favors TRBJ2-7, so the J call may be wrong. CDR3 size: 12 residues. Germline lookup yields CDR1 MDHEN and CDR2 SYDVKM. The CDR3 DNA follows: TGTGCCAGCAGTGTTGAGGCCTACGAGCAGTACTTC. Protein: CASSVEAYEQYF.

A remark on this clonotype: One end of the junction fails to match germline, which may point to a read error. The chain is built from TRBV7-2 and TRBJ2-1, with 8 nucleotides matching TRBD2. The DNA end favors TRBJ2-7, so the J call may be wrong. This CDR3 is built from 15 residues. Germline-derived CDR1 and CDR2 are SGHTA and FQGNSA. CDR3 residues: CAGSSSSGYVYEQYF. In nucleotides, the CDR3 is TGTGCCGGCAGCTCGTCTAGCGGGTACGTCTACGAGCAGTACTTC.

This clonotype was picked up one time. A much larger clone lies a single base off, so this may be a read error. The gene calls are TRBV6-5 and TRBJ2-3, with D possibly TRBD2 on 5 matching bases. This CDR3 has 16 residues. Looked up from germline, CDR1 is MNHEY and CDR2 is SVGAGI. The CDR3 bases are TGTGCCGGCAGTTATCTCCGGAGCGGAAACACAGATACGCAGTATTTT. Its translation: CAGSYLRSGNTDTQYF.

This clonotype has just a few counts. The chain links TRBV2 to TRBJ1-6, with D possibly TRBD1 on 5 matching bases. The V gene lost 4 bases and the J gene lost 9 bases, with 10 bases spanning the gap. Germline assignment: CDR1 SNHLY and CDR2 FYNNEI. There are 13 residues in the CDR3. CDR3 DNA sequence: TGTGCCAGCAGTGCCAGGGATGGTTCACCCCTCCACTTT. It encodes CASSARDGSPLHF.

This sequence joins TRBV21-1 and TRBJ2-6. TRBV21-1 is a pseudogene segment. The CDR3 consists of 13 residues. This CDR3 reads CASSKGGANVLTF. CDR3 nucleotides: TGTGCCAGCAGCAAAGGTGGGGCCAACGTCCTGACTTTC.